These 22 T cell receptor beta chains originate from one sample sequenced in a study of cytomegalovirus exposure and HLA in healthy donors. Use of 60 Vbeta and 13 Jbeta primers characterized the PCR. Libraries were prepared by immunoSEQ multiplex PCR; TCRdb keeps only in-frame clonotypes and omits some of them. This sample has over 150,000 clones; roughly 80% occur once, and the top ten carry about 2.5%. The source material was PBMCs. The receptors were gathered from a male donor in good health and CMV-seronegative.

The chain couples TRBV25-1 to TRBJ1-1; TRBD1 aligns across 7 bases. The J segment lost 7 bases and the V segment lost 1 base, leaving 6 bases of the junction unmatched. The CDR3 contains 14 residues. CDR1 is MGHDK and CDR2 is SYGVNS in the germline V gene. Here the CDR3 reads CASSELDRENEAFF. The CDR3 DNA sequence: TGTGCCAGCAGTGAATTAGACAGGGAAAATGAAGCTTTCTTT.

V is TRBV5-6 and J is TRBJ2-1; 9 nucleotides match TRBD2. CDR3 size: 17 residues. After removal of 3 bases from V and 4 bases from J, the junction contained 11 bases not matched to a gene. CDR1 is SGHDT and CDR2 is YYEEEE in the germline V gene. Written as DNA, the CDR3 is TGTGCCAGCAGCTCCGCCGGCGCGGGGGGGGATTACAATGAGCAGTTCTTC. Protein sequence: CASSSAGAGGDYNEQFF.

The chain has TRBV7-9 and TRBJ2-7; 8 nucleotides align to TRBD1. J gave up 2 bases and V 5 bases, and 11 bases lay outside the gene matches. This CDR3 contains 16 residues. Germline loops: CDR1 SEHNR, CDR2 FQNEAQ (reference sequence). The DNA of the CDR3 is TGTGCCAGCAGCCCCCCCCGGGACAGGACAACCTACGAGCAGTACTTC. This translates into CASSPPRDRTTYEQYF.

This chain connects TRBV5-1 to TRBJ2-3; possible D gene TRBD2, 6 bases. Per the germline V gene, CDR1 is SGHRS and CDR2 is YFSETQ. Trimming removed 4 bases at V and 0 bases at J, with 15 bases between. This CDR3 is built from 16 residues. The CDR3 DNA reads TGCGCCAGCAGCCTGGATGGACTACCCAGCACAGATACGCAGTATTTT. Its translation is CASSLDGLPSTDTQYF.

The rearrangement links TRBV9 to TRBJ1-2; D call uncertain. Germline CDR1 and CDR2: SGDLS and YYNGEE. This CDR3 comprises 14 residues. The V end was cut by 3 bases, the J end by 4 bases, with 13 bases between. CDR3 in DNA: TGTGCCAGCAGCGGGGGAGGGTTTCTCTATGGCTACACCTTC. This codes for CASSGGGFLYGYTF.

The V gene is TRBV19, the J gene TRBJ1-5; the match to TRBD1 covers 9 bases. Germline V gene lookup returns CDR1 LNHDA and CDR2 SQIVND (reference sequence). The CDR3 spans 15 residues. With V trimmed by 8 bases and J by 2 bases, 7 bases remained unmatched. As DNA, the CDR3 is TGTGCCAGTGCAGCGGACAGGGGAGGCAATCAGCCCCAGCATTTT. This encodes CASAADRGGNQPQHF.

This chain links TRBV25-1 with TRBJ2-1, with D perhaps matching TRBD1 (6 bases). V shed 4 bases and J shed 5 bases, with 12 bases lying between them. Germline loops: CDR1 MGHDK, CDR2 SYGVNS. The CDR3 extends over 14 amino acids. CDR3 nucleotide sequence: TGTGCCAGCAGTGGCCATACAGGGCACAATGAGCAGTTCTTC. Its protein product is CASSGHTGHNEQFF.

This clone was seen only a few times. The chain uses TRBV5-6 and TRBJ1-5, with a tentative D call TRBD1 (5 bases). This CDR3 spans 14 amino acids. Looked up from germline, CDR1 is SGHDT and CDR2 is YYEEEE. V gave up 3 bases and J gave up 6 bases, with 13 bases separating them. CDR3 nucleotides: TGTGCCAGCAGCTCATACAGGTCAAGTCAGCCCCAGCATTTT. It yields the protein CASSSYRSSQPQHF.

This sequence joins TRBV2 and TRBJ2-4; 9 bases match TRBD1. Germline CDR1 is SNHLY and CDR2 is FYNNEI. Trimming removed 7 bases from V and 0 bases from J; junction bases left unmatched: 7. The length of the CDR3 is 16 residues. CDR3 DNA: TGTGCCAGCAACCCCGGACAGGGGTTAGCCAAAAACATTCAGTACTTC. Its translation is CASNPGQGLAKNIQYF.

J is TRBJ2-7 and V is TRBV15; 11 bases match TRBD1. V lost 1 base to trimming and J lost 0 bases; unmatched junction nucleotides: 2. The germline CDR1 and CDR2 sequences are LNHNV and YYDKDF (reference sequence). The CDR3 totals 16 residues. This CDR3 reads CATSRVGQGASYEQYF. DNA for the CDR3: TGTGCCACCAGCAGAGTAGGACAGGGGGCCTCCTACGAGCAGTACTTC.

This chain connects TRBV6-5 to TRBJ1-1, with D possibly matching TRBD1 (5 bases). Trimming shortened V by 1 base and J by 1 base, and 13 bases separated the two germline ends. Germline V lookup: CDR1 MNHEY, CDR2 SVGAGI. The CDR3 covers 16 residues. Here the CDR3 DNA reads TGTGCCAGCAGTTACTGGGGGGTGGGGCAGAACACTGAAGCTTTCTTT. It codes for CASSYWGVGQNTEAFF.

The J gene is TRBJ2-1, the V gene TRBV7-8; possibly TRBD2 for D (5 bases). There are 14 residues in the CDR3. The germline CDR1 and CDR2 sequences are SGHVS and FQNEAQ. V lost 6 bases to trimming and J lost 4 bases, with 13 bases between them. For the CDR3, the DNA is TGTGCCAGCAGGCATCGGACGGGGTACAATGAGCAGTTCTTC. This codes for CASRHRTGYNEQFF.

This clone was picked up one time. The CDR3 DNA reads TGCGCCAGCAGCCGAGACACGAACACTGAAGCTTTCTTT. Residues: CASSRDTNTEAFF. The chain combines TRBV5-1 with TRBJ1-1; the D is unclear. Per the germline V gene, CDR1 is SGHRS and CDR2 is YFSETQ. CDR3 length equals 13 residues. The V end was cut by 4 bases, the J end by 1 base, with 8 bases between.

The chain employs TRBV10-3 and TRBJ2-7, with TRBD2 matching over 10 bases. Per the germline V gene, CDR1 is ENHRY and CDR2 is SYGVKD. Losses at the gene ends were 6 bases for V and 6 bases for J; bases not matched to a gene: 20. CDR3 length: 18 residues. CDR3 sequence reads: CAISSQGALAGALSEQYF. The CDR3 coding sequence is TGTGCCATCAGCTCCCAAGGGGCGCTAGCGGGGGCCCTGAGCGAGCAGTACTTC.

This chain connects TRBV5-8 to TRBJ2-3; TRBD1 is a possible D gene (7 bases). This CDR3 is 17 amino acids long. V was clipped by 0 bases and J by 4 bases, with 18 bases between them. From germline, CDR1 is SGHTS and CDR2 YDEGEE. The CDR3 coding sequence is TGTGCCAGCAGCTTGGGGGCCCAGGGGGGACGATCAGATACGCAGTATTTT. Protein product: CASSLGAQGGRSDTQYF.

The rearrangement uses TRBV4-2 and TRBJ2-2; TRBD2 might be the D (6 bases). The CDR3 runs 17 residues. Germline loops: CDR1 LGHNA, CDR2 YNFKEQ. V was shortened by 0 bases and J by 1 base, with 12 bases between the two germline ends. The DNA for the CDR3 is TGTGCCAGCAGCCAAGAAGGAACTAGCTTGAACACCGGGGAGCTGTTTTTT. It is translated as CASSQEGTSLNTGELFF.

The CDR3 loop reads CASSVRQTPGNTIYF. The CDR3 nucleotides read TGTGCCAGCAGCGTTCGACAGACGCCTGGAAACACCATATATTTT. This rearrangement joins TRBV7-9 to TRBJ1-3, with D possibly being TRBD1 (5 bases). This CDR3 comprises 15 residues. The ends were cut back, 5 bases at V and 2 bases at J, with 13 bases in the middle. The germline CDR1 and CDR2 sequences are SEHNR and FQNEAQ (reference sequence).

V is TRBV7-9 and J is TRBJ2-1, with D tentatively TRBD1 (6 bases). CDR3 length: 14 amino acids. CDR1 and CDR2 from the germline V gene are SEHNR and FQNEAQ (reference sequence). Trimming pared 2 bases from V and 6 bases from J, leaving 11 bases between. This CDR3 is CASSLQQGSNEQFF. The CDR3 nucleotides read TGTGCCAGCAGCTTACAACAGGGAAGCAATGAGCAGTTCTTC.

This chain links TRBV2 with TRBJ2-3; D may be TRBD1 (6 bases). V gave up 2 bases and J gave up 1 base, with 10 bases separating them. This CDR3 has 15 residues. Germline CDR1 is SNHLY and CDR2 is FYNNEI. In DNA form, the CDR3 reads TGTGCCAGCAGTGAATGGGGGCTAGGCACAGATACGCAGTATTTT. Amino acids: CASSEWGLGTDTQYF. The variable domain in full, with the rest retrieved from reference TRBV2 and TRBJ2-3, is EPEVTQTPSHQVTQMGQEVILRCVPISNHLYFYWYRQILGQKVEFLVSFYNNEISEKSEIFDDQFSVERPDGSNFTLKIRSTKLEDSAMYFCASSEWGLGTDTQYFGPGTRLTVL.

The CDR3 DNA sequence: TGTGCCAGCAGCCGACAGGAGAACACCGGGGAGCTGTTTTTT. As protein: CASSRQENTGELFF. The chain links TRBV7-9 to TRBJ2-2, with D possibly TRBD1 on 6 matching bases. Germline V lookup: CDR1 SEHNR, CDR2 FQNEAQ (reference sequence). Trimming took 5 bases from V and 1 from J, leaving 8 bases between them. This CDR3 has 14 residues.

This clone was recorded a few times. V usage is TRBV19 and J usage is TRBJ1-1; D remains unclear. Germline V CDR1 and CDR2: LNHDA, SQIVND (reference sequence). This CDR3 has 15 residues. Deletions cut 6 bases from V and 7 bases from J, with 21 bases between. This CDR3 reads CASSPIWPAGSEAFF. CDR3 bases: TGTGCCAGTAGCCCGATCTGGCCCGCGGGGAGTGAAGCTTTCTTT.

The chain has TRBV6-5 and TRBJ1-2; 8 bases align to TRBD1. CDR3 length: 14 residues. Trimming removed 4 bases from V and 4 bases from J; junction bases left unmatched: 5. Germline V CDR1 and CDR2: MNHEY, SVGAGI. Here the CDR3 DNA reads TGTGCCAGCAGTTCAGGGGGCAGTTCCTATGGCTACACCTTC. Protein: CASSSGGSSYGYTF.